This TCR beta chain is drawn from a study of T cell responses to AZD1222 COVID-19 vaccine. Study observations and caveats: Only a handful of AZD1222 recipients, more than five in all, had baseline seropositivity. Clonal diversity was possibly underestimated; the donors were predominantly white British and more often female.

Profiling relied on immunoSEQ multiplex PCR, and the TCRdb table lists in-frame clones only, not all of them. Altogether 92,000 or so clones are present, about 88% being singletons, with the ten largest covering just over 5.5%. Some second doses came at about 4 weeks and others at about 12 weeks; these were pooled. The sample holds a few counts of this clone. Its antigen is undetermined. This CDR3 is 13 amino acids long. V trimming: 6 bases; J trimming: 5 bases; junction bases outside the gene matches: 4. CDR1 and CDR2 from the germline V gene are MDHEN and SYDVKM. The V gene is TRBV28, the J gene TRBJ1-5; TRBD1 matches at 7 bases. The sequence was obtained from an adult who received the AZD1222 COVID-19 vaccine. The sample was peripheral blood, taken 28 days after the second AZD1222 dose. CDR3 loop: CASRTGYYQPQHF. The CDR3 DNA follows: TGTGCCAGCAGGACAGGGTATTATCAGCCCCAGCATTTT.